This T cell receptor beta chain was obtained from a study of early T cells in non-severe SARS-CoV-2 infection (dated by TCRdb to 2020 to 2023). The study in broad terms: TCR sequencing used bulk RNA from unsorted whole blood, so alpha and beta chains could not be paired.

As concerns this clonotype: The specificity of this receptor is unknown. Per-nucleotide qualities are absent, and no much larger clonotype sits a single base away.

Library generation was performed with 5' RACE. Sequencing took place on a NextSeq 500. To correct for sequencing error and PCR bias, the TCR library protocol tagged individual cDNA molecules with unique molecular identifiers. TCR alpha and beta chains were both sequenced, and the abundances of alpha and beta sequences in each sample were closely correlated with each other. The study's processing was this. Decombinator V4 was used to annotate TCR sequences for V gene, J gene and CDR3. Expanded TCRs were defined as changing significantly between any two time points under a Poisson model with p below 0.0001. Abundances of TCRs were expressed as counts per million after normalisation to the total number of TCRs sequenced in each sample. MAIT TCRs were defined by TRAV1-2 paired with TRAJ12, TRAJ20 or TRAJ33, and iNKT TCRs by TRAV10 paired with TRAJ18. A search of VDJdb, accessed on 1 November 2021, was run for TCRs annotated to CMV, EBV and SARS-CoV-2, with TCRs annotated for multiple antigens excluded. TCRdb trimmed the raw reads at Q25, called clones with MiXCR and kept productive beta chains. Identical CDR3 protein sequences are pooled into one entry, listed with their most common genes and DNA. The V and J calls were not made by the authors but by TCRdb's processing. This sample holds around 81,000 distinct CDR3 sequences; more than 13% were observed only once. The leading ten clones occupy approximately 9.9% of the sample.

CDR1 and CDR2, per the germline V gene, are SGDLS and YYNGEE. The cysteine opens and the phenylalanine closes a CDR3 of 15 amino acids. Left in the record is the CDR3 DNA by itself, 45 bases read in frame from the first base. Trimming takes 8 bases from V and 4 bases from J, and the germline ends sit 20 bases apart. This was a case-control study nested in a cohort of healthcare workers in London, UK, who had nasopharyngeal swab PCR tests and blood samples taken every week. Healthcare workers were recruited during the week of the UK lockdown, between 23 and 31 March 2020, and followed weekly for up to roughly 15 weeks. The study at large found these results: Matching against VDJdb was skewed toward anti-spike CD8 responses, likely underestimated virus-specific expansions, and missed private and CD4 specificities.

The V and J segments used are TRBV9 and TRBJ2-3; the D call is possibly TRBD1 or TRBD2, each sharing 5 bases. The sequenced sample consisted of whole blood. The receptor's source is an adult who was a healthcare worker with PCR-confirmed SARS-CoV-2 infection or an uninfected control (not recorded which). Read as DNA, the sequence is TGTGCCAGAACCCAAGGCAGGGACCCGGCAGATACGCAGTATTTT. Its amino acids are CARTQGRDPADTQYF.